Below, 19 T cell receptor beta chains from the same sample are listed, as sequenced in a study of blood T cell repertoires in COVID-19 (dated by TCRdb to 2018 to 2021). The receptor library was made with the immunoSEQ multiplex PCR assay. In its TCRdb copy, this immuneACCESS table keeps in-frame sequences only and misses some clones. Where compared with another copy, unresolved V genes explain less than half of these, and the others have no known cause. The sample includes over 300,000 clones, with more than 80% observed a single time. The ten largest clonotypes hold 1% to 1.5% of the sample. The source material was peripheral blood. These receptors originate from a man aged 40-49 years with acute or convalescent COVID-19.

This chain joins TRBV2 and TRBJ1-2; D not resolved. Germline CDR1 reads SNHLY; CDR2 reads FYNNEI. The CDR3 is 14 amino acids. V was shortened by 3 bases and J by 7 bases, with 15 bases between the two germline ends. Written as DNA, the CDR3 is TGTGCCAGCAGTGATCTGGGCCTCTCAGGTGGCTACACCTTC. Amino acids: CASSDLGLSGGYTF.

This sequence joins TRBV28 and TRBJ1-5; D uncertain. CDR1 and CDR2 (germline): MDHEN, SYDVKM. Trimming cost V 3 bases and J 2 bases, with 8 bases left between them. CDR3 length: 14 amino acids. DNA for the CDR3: TGTGCCAGCAGTTTGTTTCAGGGCAATCAGCCCCAGCATTTT. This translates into CASSLFQGNQPQHF.

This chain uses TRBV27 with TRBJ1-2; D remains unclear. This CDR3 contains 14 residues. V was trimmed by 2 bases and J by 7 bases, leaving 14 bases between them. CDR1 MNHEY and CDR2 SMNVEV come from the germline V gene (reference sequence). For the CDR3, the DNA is TGTGCCAGCAGTTTACTTGGAGGGTTAGGTGGCTACACCTTC. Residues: CASSLLGGLGGYTF.

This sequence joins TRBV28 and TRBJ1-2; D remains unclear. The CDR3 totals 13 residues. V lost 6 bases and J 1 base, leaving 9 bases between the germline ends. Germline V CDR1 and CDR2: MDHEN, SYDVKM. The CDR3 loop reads CASSPRDNYGYTF. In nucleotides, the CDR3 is TGTGCCAGCAGCCCCCGGGATAACTATGGCTACACCTTC.

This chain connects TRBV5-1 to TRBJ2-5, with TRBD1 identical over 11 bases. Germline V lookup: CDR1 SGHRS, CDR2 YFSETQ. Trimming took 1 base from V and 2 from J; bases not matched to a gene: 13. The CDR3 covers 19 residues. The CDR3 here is CASSLSLPRTGGGQETQYF. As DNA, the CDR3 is TGCGCCAGCAGCTTGAGTTTACCCCGGACAGGGGGCGGGCAAGAGACCCAGTACTTC.

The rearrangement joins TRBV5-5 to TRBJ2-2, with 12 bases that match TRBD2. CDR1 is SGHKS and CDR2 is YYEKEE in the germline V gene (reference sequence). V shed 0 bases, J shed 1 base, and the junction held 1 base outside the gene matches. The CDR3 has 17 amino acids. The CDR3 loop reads CASSLVTSGGNTGELFF. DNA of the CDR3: TGTGCCAGCAGCTTGGTGACTAGCGGGGGGAACACCGGGGAGCTGTTTTTT.

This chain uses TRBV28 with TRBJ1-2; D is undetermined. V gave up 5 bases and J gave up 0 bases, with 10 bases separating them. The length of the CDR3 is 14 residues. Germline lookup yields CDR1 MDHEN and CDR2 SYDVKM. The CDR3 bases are TGTGCCAGCAGTCCGGCGGGGACTAACTATGGCTACACCTTC. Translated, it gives CASSPAGTNYGYTF.

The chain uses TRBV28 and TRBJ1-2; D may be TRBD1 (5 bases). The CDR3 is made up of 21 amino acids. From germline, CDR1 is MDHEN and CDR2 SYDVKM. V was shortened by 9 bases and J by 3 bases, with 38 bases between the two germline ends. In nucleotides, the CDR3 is TGTGCCAGGGAAATAATTCGAAGCCTACAGGATTTACCCCCTCTCTACTATGGCTACACCTTC. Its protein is CAREIIRSLQDLPPLYYGYTF.

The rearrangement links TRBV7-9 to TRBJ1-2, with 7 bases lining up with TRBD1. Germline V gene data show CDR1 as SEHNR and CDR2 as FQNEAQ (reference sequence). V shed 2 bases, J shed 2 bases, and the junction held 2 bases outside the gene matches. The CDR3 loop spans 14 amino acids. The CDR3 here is CASSLLTGNYGYTF. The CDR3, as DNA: TGTGCCAGCAGCTTACTGACAGGGAACTATGGCTACACCTTC.

CDR3 residues: CASSLARLGNTEAFF. The CDR3 bases are TGTGCCAGCAGTTTAGCCCGGCTAGGGAACACTGAAGCTTTCTTT. The chain links TRBV28 to TRBJ1-1; D gene ambiguous. The ends were cut back, 2 bases at V and 1 base at J, with 11 bases in the middle. CDR3 length equals 15 residues. Germline V lookup: CDR1 MDHEN, CDR2 SYDVKM.

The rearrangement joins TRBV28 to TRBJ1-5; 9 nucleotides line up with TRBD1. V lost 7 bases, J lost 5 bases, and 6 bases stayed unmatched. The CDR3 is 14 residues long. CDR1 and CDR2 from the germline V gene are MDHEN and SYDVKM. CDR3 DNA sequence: TGTGCCAGCATAGCGGGACAGGGTGATCAGCCCCAGCATTTT. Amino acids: CASIAGQGDQPQHF.

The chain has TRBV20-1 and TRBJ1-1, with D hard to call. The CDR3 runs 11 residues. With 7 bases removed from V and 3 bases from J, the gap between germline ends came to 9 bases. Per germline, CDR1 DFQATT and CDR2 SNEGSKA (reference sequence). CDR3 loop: CSGAFDTEAFF. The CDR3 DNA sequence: TGCAGTGGGGCGTTCGACACTGAAGCTTTCTTT.

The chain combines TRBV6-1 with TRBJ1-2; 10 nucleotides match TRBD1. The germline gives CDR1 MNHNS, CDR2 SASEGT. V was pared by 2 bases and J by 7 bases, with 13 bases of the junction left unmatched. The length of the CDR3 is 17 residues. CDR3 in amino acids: CASSERTGGRVWVGYTF. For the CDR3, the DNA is TGTGCCAGCAGTGAAAGGACAGGGGGTAGGGTTTGGGTTGGCTACACCTTC.

DNA of the CDR3: TGTGCCAGCAGCCGAAACGAGGGAGCGGGAGGACAAGAGACCCAGTACTTC. Encoded protein: CASSRNEGAGGQETQYF. The chain is built from TRBV7-9 and TRBJ2-5, with 9 bases lining up with TRBD2. J lost 2 bases, V lost 5 bases, and 12 bases had no gene match. The CDR3 has 17 amino acids. Per germline, CDR1 SEHNR and CDR2 FQNEAQ (reference sequence).

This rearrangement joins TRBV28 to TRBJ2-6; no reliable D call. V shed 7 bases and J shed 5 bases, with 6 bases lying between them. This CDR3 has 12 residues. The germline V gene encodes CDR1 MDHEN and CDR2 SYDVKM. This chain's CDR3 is CASTDRANVLTF. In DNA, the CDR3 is TGTGCCAGCACCGACAGGGCCAACGTCCTGACTTTC.

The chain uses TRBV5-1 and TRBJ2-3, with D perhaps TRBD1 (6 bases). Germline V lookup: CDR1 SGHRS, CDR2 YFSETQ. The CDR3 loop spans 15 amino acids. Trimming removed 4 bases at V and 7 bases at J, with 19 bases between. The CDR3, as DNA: TGCGCCAGCAGCCCTAACCCGAGGACAGTTCATACGCAGTATTTT. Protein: CASSPNPRTVHTQYF.

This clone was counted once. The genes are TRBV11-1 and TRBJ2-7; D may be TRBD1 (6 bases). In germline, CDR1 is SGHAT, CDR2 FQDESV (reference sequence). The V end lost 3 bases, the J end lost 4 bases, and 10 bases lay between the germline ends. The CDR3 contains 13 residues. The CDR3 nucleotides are TGTGCCAGCAGCTTTAACAGGGATTACGAGCAGTACTTC. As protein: CASSFNRDYEQYF.

CDR3 amino acids: CASSLWGPGNTIYF. In DNA, the CDR3 is TGCGCCAGCAGCTTGTGGGGGCCTGGAAACACCATATATTTT. This chain uses TRBV5-1 with TRBJ1-3; a possible D gene is TRBD1 (6 bases). Trimming cost V 1 base and J 2 bases, with 7 bases left between them. Germline V gene lookup returns CDR1 SGHRS and CDR2 YFSETQ. This CDR3 is 14 amino acids long.

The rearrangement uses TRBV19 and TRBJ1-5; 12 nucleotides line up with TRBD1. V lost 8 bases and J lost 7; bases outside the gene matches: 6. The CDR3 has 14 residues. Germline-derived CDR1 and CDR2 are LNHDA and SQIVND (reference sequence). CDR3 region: CASAGTGGDQPQHF. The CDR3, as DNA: TGTGCCAGTGCCGGGACAGGGGGCGACCAGCCCCAGCATTTT.